The source of this T cell receptor (beta chain) is a study of blood T cell repertoires in COVID-19 (dated by TCRdb to the early 2020s). Study-wide context: Samples from collaborators originated in the United States, Italy and Spain and spanned both the acute and convalescent phases of COVID-19. HLA class I and class II types, where available, came from metadata supplied by the sample provider rather than from assay-based typing. The repertoires were released in a freely available public database intended as a resource for research on the immune response to SARS-CoV-2. Subjects who had been exposed to COVID-19, were actively infected with it, or had recovered from it provided the deeply sampled blood TCRbeta repertoires that made up the dataset. A de-identified subject ID, COVID-19 status, age in years and sex were almost always included in the sample metadata. The material from the prospective study consisted of cDNA or gDNA derived from T cells, B-cell-depleted T cells, or PBMCs. Samples were obtained from the ongoing ImmuneRACE study (first 160 participants) and from 1,000 to 1,500 subjects provided by 6 global collaborators. General conclusions and limits of the study: The quantity of clinical and demographic metadata differed by source and by participant and was supplied without curation.

From the cysteine through the phenylalanine, the CDR3 covers 13 amino acids. Only CDR3 DNA is held: 39 bases, read in frame from base 1. Here V drops 7 bases and J drops 5 bases, and the junction holds 6 bases not matched to any gene. Via the germline V gene, CDR1 is SNHLY and CDR2 FYNNEI. In the prospective study, participants were about 18 to 100 years old, resided in approximately 25 geographic areas of the United States, and were enrolled through a virtual design. To assign participants to cohorts, the prospective study relied on clinical history that participants themselves reported in a screening survey and a study questionnaire. Recovered participants in ImmuneRACE Cohort 3 were defined as having two consecutive negative NP/OP PCR tests, clearance from a healthcare professional, or resolution of symptoms. Mobile phlebotomists in the prospective study collected whole blood, serum and a nasopharyngeal or oropharyngeal swab from every participant. Additional blood draws and questionnaires over an approximately 2-month period could optionally be provided by prospective study participants. Before DNA extraction, prospective study blood samples were shipped either frozen or at room temperature.

TCRbeta CDR3 regions were amplified from genomic DNA using the immunoSEQ Assay, a bias-controlled multiplex PCR. Per the authors' processing: The number of nucleated cells in each sample was estimated by amplification of reference gene primers within the assay. Sequence reads were collapsed and filtered to measure the absolute abundance of every unique TCRbeta CDR3 rearrangement. For each sample, productive Simpson clonality was calculated by taking the square root of Simpson's diversity index across productive rearrangements. The table comes from immuneACCESS by way of TCRdb, which keeps in-frame sequences with V and J called. Part of the clones is missing from these tables; in studies checked, under half for an unresolved V gene and the rest for unknown reasons. Clonal size and the V and J genes are those of that table, whereas D and trimming came from the DNA. The sample has around 150,000 clones on record, about 85% of them singletons. The ten largest clones add up to 6.2% of the sample.

On this clone itself: What this receptor recognizes is not known. Base qualities are not recorded, but no much larger clone differs from it by a single base.

The source material was PBMCs or T cells enriched from blood (not recorded which). The sequence is built from TRBV2 and TRBJ1-2, and 8 bases in between align with TRBD1. This TCR was sampled from a woman aged 40-49 years who had recovered from COVID-19. DNA sequence: TGTGCCAGCAACCCAGGACAGGGTTATGGCTACACCTTC. This sequence encodes CASNPGQGYGYTF. The full variable domain, completed from the reference TRBV2 and TRBJ1-2 proteins outside the CDR3, reads EPEVTQTPSHQVTQMGQEVILRCVPISNHLYFYWYRQILGQKVEFLVSFYNNEISEKSEIFDDQFSVERPDGSNFTLKIRSTKLEDSAMYFCASNPGQGYGYTFGSGTRLTVV.